This entry features one T cell receptor (beta chain) sequence. Its specificity is not known. With a much larger clone just one base away, this may be a read error. The sample holds other DNA sequences that translate to the same CDR3. This sample was included in a study of shared clonotypes between healthy human individuals. Using immunoSEQ multiplex PCR, the repertoire was profiled, and TCRdb retains in-frame clones only, with some absent. The table records hundreds of thousands of clones, less than 85% of them present only once. Study outcomes and limitations: Some naive CD4 clonotypes, roughly 4.7%, turned up in common across several donors.

Germline V CDR1 and CDR2: SGHAT, FQNNGV. V lost 5 bases, J lost 0 bases, and 4 bases stayed unmatched. This CDR3 is 14 amino acids long. This receptor was identified in a woman in her twenties or thirties in good health. What was sequenced was memory CD4+ T cells sorted from blood. The subset is: CD45RA-negative fraction. This rearrangement joins TRBV11-2 to TRBJ2-7, with 7 bases aligning to TRBD2. The CDR3 reads CASSPQRDSYEQYF. The DNA for the CDR3 is TGTGCCAGCAGCCCTCAGCGGGACTCCTACGAGCAGTACTTC.